These 25 T cell receptor beta chains were sequenced from one sample in a study of vaccination and CD4 T cells after COVID-19. TCRdb redid the calling of the PCR reads with MiXCR, one entry per CDR3 protein. The data show some 20,000 distinct CDR3 sequences, roughly 60% seen once. Sample: CD4+ T cells from blood, taken after SARS-CoV-2 vaccination. These receptors originate from a human donor who had recovered from COVID-19.

In nucleotides, the CDR3 is TGTGCCACCAGCAGAGATCGGCAGGGGCGAGAGACCCAGTACTTC. This sequence encodes CATSRDRQGRETQYF. V usage is TRBV15 and J usage is TRBJ2-5; D might be TRBD1 (6 bases). Germline-derived CDR1 and CDR2 are LNHNV and YYDKDF (reference sequence). The V end lost 0 bases, the J end lost 4 bases, and 12 bases lay between the germline ends. The CDR3 covers 15 residues.

The chain carries TRBV15 and TRBJ2-6; 7 bases align to TRBD1. This CDR3 spans 16 amino acids. V trimming: 0 bases; J trimming: 2 bases; junction bases outside the gene matches: 1. In germline, CDR1 is LNHNV, CDR2 YYDKDF (reference sequence). Written as DNA, the CDR3 is TGTGCCACCAGCAGAGAAGGGGGCGCTGGGGCCAACGTCCTGACTTTC. As protein: CATSREGGAGANVLTF.

The rearrangement links TRBV6-1 to TRBJ2-5, with D possibly TRBD2 on 5 matching bases. The V and J ends lost 7 bases and 4 bases respectively, with 10 bases between them. CDR3 length equals 12 residues. Germline CDR1 reads MNHNS; CDR2 reads SASEGT. The chain's CDR3 is CASIRGRETQYF. In DNA, the CDR3 is TGTGCCAGCATCCGAGGGAGAGAGACCCAGTACTTC.

The rearrangement joins TRBV20-1 to TRBJ2-1; 13 bases agree with TRBD2. From germline, CDR1 is DFQATT and CDR2 SNEGSKA (reference sequence). The trim removed 5 bases at V and 8 bases at J, leaving 6 bases unmatched. The CDR3 runs to 14 residues. The CDR3 sequence is CSARRTSGRDEQFF. The CDR3 nucleotides are TGCAGTGCTCGAAGGACTAGCGGGAGAGATGAGCAGTTCTTC.

This clonotype has more than one count but fewer than ten. The chain uses TRBV28 and TRBJ1-1, with D possibly TRBD1 on 5 matching bases. Trimming took 3 bases from V and 2 from J, leaving 13 bases between them. This CDR3 region has 15 residues. The germline gives CDR1 MDHEN, CDR2 SYDVKM. CDR3 DNA: TGTGCCAGCAGTTTTACAGGCTATCCCAACACTGAAGCTTTCTTT. Protein product: CASSFTGYPNTEAFF. The whole variable domain, remainder taken from reference TRBV28 and TRBJ1-1, is DVKVTQSSRYLVKRTGEKVFLECVQDMDHENMFWYRQDPGLGLRLIYFSYDVKMKEKGDIPEGYSVSREKKERFSLILESASTNQTSMYLCASSFTGYPNTEAFFGQGTRLTVV.

The CDR3 reads CASSSRTPNEQFF. The CDR3 DNA reads as TGTGCCAGCAGCTCACGGACTCCCAATGAGCAGTTCTTC. The rearrangement uses TRBV7-9 and TRBJ2-1, with D perhaps TRBD2 (5 bases). This CDR3 spans 13 amino acids. V dropped 4 bases and J dropped 6 bases, with 10 bases sitting between them. Germline V gene lookup returns CDR1 SEHNR and CDR2 FQNEAQ (reference sequence).

This sequence joins TRBV5-4 and TRBJ1-2; 7 positions match TRBD1. This CDR3 has 14 residues. Germline-derived CDR1 and CDR2 are SGHNT and YYREEE (reference sequence). Trimming at V came to 4 bases and at J to 5 bases, leaving 8 bases not matched to a gene. The CDR3 sequence: CASSPSGQAYGYTF. In DNA form, the CDR3 reads TGTGCCAGCAGCCCGTCCGGACAGGCTTATGGCTACACCTTC.

This clonotype was seen once. At one boundary the junction diverges from the germline segment, which might be a read error. This rearrangement joins TRBV7-9 to TRBJ2-7, with a possible D match to TRBD1 (5 bases). Germline V CDR1 and CDR2: SEHNR, FQNEAQ (reference sequence). The CDR3 is made up of 14 amino acids. CDR3 DNA sequence: TGCGCCAGCAGCCTATCAGGGATTACCTACGAGCAGTACTTC. It is translated as CASSLSGITYEQYF. The entire variable domain, with the rest obtained from reference TRBV7-9 and TRBJ2-7, is as follows: DTGVSQNPRHKITKRGQNVTFRCDPISEHNRLYWYRQTLGQGPEFLTYFQNEAQLEKSRLLSDRFSAERPKGSFSTLEIQRTEQGDSAMYLCASSLSGITYEQYFGPGTRLTVT.

This clonotype has a single count. V usage is TRBV20-1 and J usage is TRBJ2-7, with 7 bases identical to TRBD1. This CDR3 is built from 14 residues. CDR1 is DFQATT and CDR2 is SNEGSKA in the germline V gene (reference sequence). After removal of 5 bases from V and 4 bases from J, the junction contained 11 bases not matched to a gene. The CDR3 nucleotides read TGCAGTGCTCCTCGAAACGACAGGGTATACGAGCAGTACTTC. It yields the protein CSAPRNDRVYEQYF.

The chain has TRBV6-1 and TRBJ2-5; the D is unclear. Germline CDR1 reads MNHNS; CDR2 reads SASEGT. Trimming pared 7 bases from V and 2 bases from J, leaving 14 bases between. This CDR3 region has 14 residues. CDR3 coding DNA: TGTGCCAGCACCTGGTCTGGATCGCAAGAGACCCAGTACTTC. It encodes CASTWSGSQETQYF.

Only one count was recorded for this clonotype. The V and J genes are TRBV20-1 and TRBJ2-5; 10 nucleotides align to TRBD2. V was pared by 6 bases and J by 3 bases, with 10 bases of the junction left unmatched. This CDR3 is 15 amino acids long. Germline CDR1 reads DFQATT; CDR2 reads SNEGSKA (reference sequence). The CDR3 coding sequence is TGCAGTGCCGAGGGCCCTAGCGGGAGAAAAGAGACCCAGTACTTC. This encodes CSAEGPSGRKETQYF.

V is TRBV18 and J is TRBJ2-7; 10 nucleotides match TRBD1. Germline loops: CDR1 KGHSH, CDR2 LQKENI. V dropped 2 bases and J dropped 7; count of bases not matched to a gene: 8. The CDR3 contains 15 residues. DNA for the CDR3: TGTGCCAGCTCACCATACCGGGACAGGGGAAGGGAGCAGTACTTC. Its protein product is CASSPYRDRGREQYF.

The gene calls are TRBV7-2 and TRBJ2-2; D unclear. This CDR3 region has 13 residues. V dropped 1 base and J dropped 17 bases, with 17 bases sitting between them. Germline V gives CDR1 SGHTA, CDR2 FQGNSA. CDR3 DNA sequence: TGTGCCAGCAGCTTAGGGGCCCTCTACCCCCAATTTTTT. This encodes CASSLGALYPQFF.

V usage is TRBV20-1 and J usage is TRBJ2-7, with no clear D. The CDR3 has 12 amino acids. Per germline, CDR1 DFQATT and CDR2 SNEGSKA (reference sequence). Between the trimmed V and J ends, which lost 2 bases and 2 bases, there was a span of 7 bases. The CDR3 DNA reads TGCAGTGCTAGACCCAATACCTACGAGCAGTACTTC. Its translation is CSARPNTYEQYF.

This clonotype was counted a single time. The chain joins TRBV30 to TRBJ1-5, with D unresolved. The CDR3 runs to 16 residues. Germline V gene sequence: CDR1 GTSNPN, CDR2 SVGIG (reference sequence). V shed 5 bases and J shed 4 bases, with 21 bases lying between them. The DNA for the CDR3 is TGTGCCTGGTGTGCGGATAGGGTTCTTGAAAATCAGCCCCAGCATTTT. Residues: CAWCADRVLENQPQHF.

This chain joins TRBV2 and TRBJ2-3; 14 nucleotides line up with TRBD2. The germline V gene encodes CDR1 SNHLY and CDR2 FYNNEI. The CDR3 is 16 residues long. The J segment lost 2 bases and the V segment lost 6 bases, leaving 4 bases of the junction unmatched. CDR3 bases: TGTGCCAGCAGGAGGGGACTAGCGGGAGCCACAGATACGCAGTATTTT. Its translation: CASRRGLAGATDTQYF.

The chain joins TRBV28 to TRBJ2-1; TRBD2 might be the D (6 bases). V was trimmed by 6 bases and J by 0 bases, leaving 12 bases between them. Germline V gene lookup returns CDR1 MDHEN and CDR2 SYDVKM. This CDR3 contains 15 residues. CDR3 loop: CASSQYGGSYNEQFF. Here the CDR3 DNA reads TGTGCCAGCAGCCAATACGGGGGCTCCTACAATGAGCAGTTCTTC.

This rearrangement joins TRBV20-1 to TRBJ2-1; D perhaps matches TRBD1 (6 bases). The CDR3 covers 15 residues. Per the germline V gene, CDR1 is DFQATT and CDR2 is SNEGSKA (reference sequence). With 1 base removed from V and 4 bases from J, the gap between germline ends came to 14 bases. DNA of the CDR3: TGCAGTGCTAGAGGGACAGTGGACCATTACAATGAGCAGTTCTTC. It encodes CSARGTVDHYNEQFF.

V and J are TRBV18 and TRBJ2-5; D remains ambiguous. Germline V gene data show CDR1 as KGHSH and CDR2 as LQKENI. V lost 0 bases and J 5 bases, leaving 7 bases between the germline ends. CDR3 length: 13 amino acids. CDR3 sequence reads: CASSPPSKETQYF. The CDR3 coding sequence is TGTGCCAGCTCACCACCTAGTAAGGAGACCCAGTACTTC.

The rearrangement joins TRBV24-1 to TRBJ2-1, with 11 bases identical to TRBD2. V shed 4 bases, J shed 6 bases, and the junction held 13 bases outside the gene matches. This CDR3 has 18 amino acids. Germline V CDR1 and CDR2: KGHDR, SFDVKD. The DNA of the CDR3 is TGTGCCACCAGTGAAAGTCGCCCCGGACTAGCGGGTAGCAATGAGCAGTTCTTC. It yields the protein CATSESRPGLAGSNEQFF.

This clonotype has more than one count but fewer than ten. This rearrangement joins TRBV20-1 to TRBJ1-6, with 8 bases fitting TRBD1. The CDR3 loop spans 14 amino acids. The trim removed 2 bases at V and 10 bases at J, leaving 7 bases unmatched. CDR1 is DFQATT and CDR2 is SNEGSKA in the germline V gene (reference sequence). The CDR3 sequence: CSARWTGIKSPLHF. In nucleotides, the CDR3 is TGCAGTGCTAGATGGACAGGGATAAAATCACCCCTCCACTTT.

This clonotype was observed a handful of times. The chain uses TRBV6-5 and TRBJ2-3; D not resolved. From germline, CDR1 is MNHEY and CDR2 SVGAGI. The ends were cut back, 4 bases at V and 5 bases at J, with 13 bases in the middle. The CDR3 runs 14 residues. CDR3 in amino acids: CASSFELRVDTQYF. In nucleotides, the CDR3 is TGTGCCAGCAGTTTCGAGTTACGGGTAGATACGCAGTATTTT.

The DNA for the CDR3 is TGTGCCATCGGGACGGTATCCTACGAGCAGTACTTC. It specifies CAIGTVSYEQYF. This chain links TRBV10-3 with TRBJ2-7, with D perhaps TRBD1 or TRBD2 (5 bases each). The ends were cut back, 8 bases at V and 1 base at J, with 9 bases in the middle. This CDR3 contains 12 residues. Germline-derived CDR1 and CDR2 are ENHRY and SYGVKD.

The chain links TRBV5-1 to TRBJ2-5; 9 positions match TRBD1. The CDR3 covers 18 residues. Germline values: CDR1 SGHRS, CDR2 YFSETQ. V dropped 4 bases and J dropped 2; count of bases not matched to a gene: 15. Here the CDR3 DNA reads TGCGCCAGCAGCCTACCGGGACAGGGTGATGTATCACAAGAGACCCAGTACTTC. This translates into CASSLPGQGDVSQETQYF.

This clonotype was seen a handful of times. The V gene is TRBV19, the J gene TRBJ1-5; D gene ambiguous. Germline loops: CDR1 LNHDA, CDR2 SQIVND (reference sequence). Trimming shortened V by 7 bases and J by 3 bases, and 16 bases separated the two germline ends. This CDR3 comprises 15 residues. The CDR3 sequence is CASKVGGSANQPQHF. The CDR3 DNA is TGTGCCAGTAAGGTTGGCGGCAGCGCCAATCAGCCCCAGCATTTT.